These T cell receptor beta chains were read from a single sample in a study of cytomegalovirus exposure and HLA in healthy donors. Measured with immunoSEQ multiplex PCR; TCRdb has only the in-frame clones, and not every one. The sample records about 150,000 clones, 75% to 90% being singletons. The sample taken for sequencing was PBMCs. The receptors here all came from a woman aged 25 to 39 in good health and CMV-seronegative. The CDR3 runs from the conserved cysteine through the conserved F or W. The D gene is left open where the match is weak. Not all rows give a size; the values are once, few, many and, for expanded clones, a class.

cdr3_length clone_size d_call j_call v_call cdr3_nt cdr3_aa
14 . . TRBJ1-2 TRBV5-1 TGCGCCAGCAGCCCGGAGGTTGCGGGAGGTGGCTACACCTTC CASSPEVAGGGYTF
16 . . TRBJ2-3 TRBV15 TGTGCCACCAGCAGGGGGTCGGGGCGGGATCGAGATACGCAGTATTTT CATSRGSGRDRDTQYF
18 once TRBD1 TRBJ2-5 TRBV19 TGTGCCATTCCAACTCGGGACAGGGGCGATCACTTTCAAGAGACCCAGTACTTC CAIPTRDRGDHFQETQYF
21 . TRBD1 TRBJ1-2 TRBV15 TGTGCCACCAGCAGAGATACGATGAATAGGATGGACAGGGGCGTCAACTATGGCTACACCTTC CATSRDTMNRMDRGVNYGYTF
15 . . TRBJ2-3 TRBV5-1 TGCGCCAGCAGCTGGAAGGGGAAGGATGCAGATACGCAGTATTTT CASSWKGKDADTQYF
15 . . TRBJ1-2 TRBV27 TGTGCCAGCAGTCCCCTCCCAAGACAGTCCTATGGCTACACCTTC CASSPLPRQSYGYTF
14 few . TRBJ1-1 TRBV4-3 TGCGCCAGCAGCCAAGCCGGACAGAACACTGAAGCTTTCTTT CASSQAGQNTEAFF
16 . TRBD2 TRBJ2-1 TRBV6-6 TGTGCCAGCAGTTACCCGCGGGGGGTCTCCTACAATGAGCAGTTCTTC CASSYPRGVSYNEQFF
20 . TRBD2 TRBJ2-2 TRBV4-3 TGCGCCAGCAGCCAGGATCTAGCGGGGCGGAACTTTGGGAACACCGGGGAGCTGTTTTTT CASSQDLAGRNFGNTGELFF
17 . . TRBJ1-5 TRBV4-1 TGCGCCAGCAGCCAAGATACAGGGACCGCCGTGGGGCAGCCCCAGCATTTT CASSQDTGTAVGQPQHF
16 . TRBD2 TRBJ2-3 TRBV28 TGTGCCAGCAGTCCCCTACTAGCGGGAGGGACAGATACGCAGTATTTT CASSPLLAGGTDTQYF
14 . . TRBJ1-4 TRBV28 TGTGCCAGCAGCTCCCAGAGCCGAGGAGAAAAACTGTTTTTT CASSSQSRGEKLFF
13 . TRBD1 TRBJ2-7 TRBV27 TGTGCCAGCAGCATGACAGGGGGATACGAGCAGTACTTC CASSMTGGYEQYF
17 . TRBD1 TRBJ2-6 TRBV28 TGTGCCAGCAGTTTACAGGGGGCCTACTCTGGGGCCAACGTCCTGACTTTC CASSLQGAYSGANVLTF
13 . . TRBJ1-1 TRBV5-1 TGCGCCAGCAGCTTGGGGTCAGTCACTGAAGCTTTCTTT CASSLGSVTEAFF
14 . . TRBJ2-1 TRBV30 TGTGCCTGGATAAGAGCGGCCTCCTACAATGAGCAGTTCTTC CAWIRAASYNEQFF
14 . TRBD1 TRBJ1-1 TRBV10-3 TGTGCCATCAGTGATCGGACAGGGCGTACTGAAGCTTTCTTT CAISDRTGRTEAFF
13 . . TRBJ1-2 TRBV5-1 TGCGCCAGCAGCGTGGACCAGGGAGGTGGCTACACCTTC CASSVDQGGGYTF
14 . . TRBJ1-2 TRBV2 TGTGCCAGCAGTGAACCCCGGGGGATGTGGGGCTACACCTTC CASSEPRGMWGYTF
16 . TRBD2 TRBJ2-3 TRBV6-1 TGTGCCAGCAGTGAATTCTGGACTAGCGGAGGGGGTACGCAGTATTTT CASSEFWTSGGGTQYF
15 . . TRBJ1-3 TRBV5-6 TGTGCCAGCAGCTTGGATCTCGGGGAAGGAAACACCATATATTTT CASSLDLGEGNTIYF
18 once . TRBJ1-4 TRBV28 TGTGCCAGCAGTTTAAGGACACAAAGTTTTGCAACTAATGAAAAACTGTTTTTT CASSLRTQSFATNEKLFF
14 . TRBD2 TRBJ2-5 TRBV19 TGTGCCAGTAGTATCTCTAGCGGTGGAGAGACCCAGTACTTC CASSISSGGETQYF
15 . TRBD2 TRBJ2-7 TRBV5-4 TGTGCCAGCAGGACTAGCGGGAGGGCCTCCTACGAGCAGTACTTC CASRTSGRASYEQYF
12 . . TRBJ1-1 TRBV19 TGTGCCAGTAGCCTGGCGGGGGTGGGGGCTTTCTTT CASSLAGVGAFF
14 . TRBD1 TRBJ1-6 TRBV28 TGTGCCAGCAGCGGGGACAGGGCTAATTCACCCCTCCACTTT CASSGDRANSPLHF
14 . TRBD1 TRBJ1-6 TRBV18 TGTGCCAGCTTTTCGGGACAGCCTAATTCACCCCTCCACTTT CASFSGQPNSPLHF
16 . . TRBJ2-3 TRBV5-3 TGTGCCAGAAGCTTGCCCCTAGCGACCCTGGGAGATACGCAGTATTTT CARSLPLATLGDTQYF
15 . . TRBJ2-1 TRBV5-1 TGCGCCAGCAGCTTGGGAGGGGGAGATCACAATGAGCAGTTCTTC CASSLGGGDHNEQFF
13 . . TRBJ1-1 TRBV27 TGTGCCAGCAGTTACTCCGGGAACACTGAAGCTTTCTTT CASSYSGNTEAFF
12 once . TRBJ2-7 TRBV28 TGTGCCTCTCGACAGTCGACCTACGAGCAGTACTTC CASRQSTYEQYF
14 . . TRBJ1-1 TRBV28 TGTGCCAGCAGTTTACTCCCCAGGTCCACTGAAGCTTTCTTT CASSLLPRSTEAFF
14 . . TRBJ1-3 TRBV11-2 TGTGCCAGCAGCCGAAGAACAACTGGAAACACCATATATTTT CASSRRTTGNTIYF
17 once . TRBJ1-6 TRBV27 TGTGCCAGCAGTTTATGGGGAGAAACCATTTATAATTCACCCCTCCACTTT CASSLWGETIYNSPLHF
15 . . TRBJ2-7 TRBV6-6 TGTGCCAGCAGCCCCGACGGGTCCAGCTCCTACGAGCAGTACTTC CASSPDGSSSYEQYF
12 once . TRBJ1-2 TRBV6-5 TGTGCCAGCACGCGGGGAGGCTATGGCTACACCTTC CASTRGGYGYTF
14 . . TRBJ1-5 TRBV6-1 TGTGCCAGCATAAGACAGGCTAGCAATCAGCCCCAGCATTTT CASIRQASNQPQHF
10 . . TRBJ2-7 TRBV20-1 TGCAGTGCCTTCTCCTACGAGCAGTACTTC CSAFSYEQYF
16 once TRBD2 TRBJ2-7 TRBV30 TGTGCCTGGAGTAAGGGACTAGCCTCTAACTCCTACGAGCAGTACTTC CAWSKGLASNSYEQYF
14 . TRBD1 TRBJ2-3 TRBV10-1 TGCGCCAGCAGTGCCGGGACAGGGGCAGATACGCAGTATTTT CASSAGTGADTQYF
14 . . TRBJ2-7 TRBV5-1 TGCGCCAGCAGCCCCGACAGGAGCTCCTACGAGCAGTACTTC CASSPDRSSYEQYF
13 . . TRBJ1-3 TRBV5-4 TGTGCCAGCAACGAGGGGGCTGGAAACACCATATATTTT CASNEGAGNTIYF